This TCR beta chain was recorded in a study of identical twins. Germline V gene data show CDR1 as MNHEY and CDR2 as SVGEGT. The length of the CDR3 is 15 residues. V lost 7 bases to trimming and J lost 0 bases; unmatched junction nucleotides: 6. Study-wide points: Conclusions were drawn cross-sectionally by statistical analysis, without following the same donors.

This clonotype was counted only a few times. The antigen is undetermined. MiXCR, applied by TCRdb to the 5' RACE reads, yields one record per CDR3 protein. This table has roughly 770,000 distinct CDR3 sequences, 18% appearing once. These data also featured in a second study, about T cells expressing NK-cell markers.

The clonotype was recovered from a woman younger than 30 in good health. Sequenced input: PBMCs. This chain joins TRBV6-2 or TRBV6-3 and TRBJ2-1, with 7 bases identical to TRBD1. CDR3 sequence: CASIRQGSSYNEQFF. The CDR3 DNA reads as TGTGCCAGCATCCGACAGGGAAGCTCCTACAATGAGCAGTTCTTC.